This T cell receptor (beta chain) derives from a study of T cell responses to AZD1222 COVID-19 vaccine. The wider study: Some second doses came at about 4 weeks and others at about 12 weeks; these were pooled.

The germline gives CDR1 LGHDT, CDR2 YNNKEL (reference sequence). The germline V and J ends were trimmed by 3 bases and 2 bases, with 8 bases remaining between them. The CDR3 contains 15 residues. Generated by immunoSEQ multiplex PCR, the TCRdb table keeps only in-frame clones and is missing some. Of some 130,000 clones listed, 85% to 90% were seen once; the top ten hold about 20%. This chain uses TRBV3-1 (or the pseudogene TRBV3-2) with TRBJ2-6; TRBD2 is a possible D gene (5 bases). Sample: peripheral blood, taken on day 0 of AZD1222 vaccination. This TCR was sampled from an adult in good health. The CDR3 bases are TGTGCCAGCAGCCAGAGGGCAGCTGGGGCCAACGTCCTGACTTTC. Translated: CASSQRAAGANVLTF.